This T cell receptor (beta chain) is drawn from a study of a mutant IDH1 vaccine in newly diagnosed glioma. Background on the study: Scheduled for weeks 1, 3, 5, 7, 11, 15, 19 and 23, eight vaccinations were given to patients. Radiotherapy alone preceded vaccination by 4-6 weeks; alternatively, vaccination started with temozolomide cycles. Study-level points and caveats: Patients showed vaccine-induced immune responses at a rate of 90% to 95%.

CDR1 SGDLS and CDR2 YYNGEE come from the germline V gene. The germline V and J ends were trimmed by 5 bases and 1 base, with 4 bases remaining between them. The CDR3 spans 13 residues. Time point denoted: week 23, last vaccination. Every vaccine dose comprised 300 ug of mutant IDH1 20-mer peptide plus topical imiquimod. New astrocytomas of WHO grade 3 or 4 that were IDH1-mutant and ATRX-lost were found in the donors. As concerns this clone: Antigen unknown.

TCRdb keeps only in-frame clones here, not all; method: immunoSEQ multiplex PCR. Of about 65,000 clones listed, approximately 84% are singletons. The receptor was isolated from a man in his thirties or forties with glioma. The chain uses TRBV9 and TRBJ2-6; D gene uncertain. Specimen: PBMCs, collected from a glioma patient whose treatment included an IDH1 peptide vaccine. CDR3 amino acids: CASRPSGANVLTF. CDR3 DNA sequence: TGTGCCAGCAGGCCATCTGGGGCCAACGTCCTGACTTTC.